This TCR beta chain was identified during a study of cytomegalovirus exposure and HLA in healthy donors. On this clone: The target antigen is unknown.

With 4 bases clipped from V and 0 bases from J, the junction kept 6 bases outside the gene matches. The CDR3 has 16 residues. Germline V CDR1 and CDR2: MNHEY, SVGAGI. The PCR contained 60 Vbeta and 13 Jbeta primers. Clones were read by immunoSEQ multiplex PCR, and TCRdb kept only the in-frame ones, dropping some. Here the sample spans approximately 220,000 clones, around 80% being singletons. General observations from the study: HLA restriction was apparent for most CMV-associated TCR beta chains in a later analysis. Later analysis demonstrated an association between a missense DCLRE1C variant and TCR beta V- and J-gene trimming.

This TCR came from a man younger than 40 in good health and CMV-seronegative. Sequencing was performed on PBMCs. The chain employs TRBV6-5 and TRBJ1-5; 7 bases are shared with TRBD1. The CDR3 DNA follows: TGTGCCAGCAGTTCCAAGGGGGCCAATAGCAATCAGCCCCAGCATTTT. It yields the protein CASSSKGANSNQPQHF.